A selection of T cell receptor beta chains follows, all from one sample in a study of T-cell reconstitution after alpha-beta-depleted transplantation in children. TCRdb re-called the PCR reads with MiXCR, one entry per CDR3 protein. The sample comprises around 600,000 distinct CDR3 sequences, around 16% of which are singletons, and approximately 1% rests with the top ten. Material: PBMCs from the stem cell graft donor, obtained from the stem cell graft. Source of these receptors: a human donor who donated a stem cell graft to a child with acute myeloid leukemia. CDR3s include the opening cysteine and the closing phenylalanine or tryptophan. D genes are given only for firm matches. For some rows the clone size is stated as once, few or many, or as a class when expanded; others skip it.

>TRBV20-1|TRBD1|TRBJ1-1|many
CSARGTGKYNTEAFF
TGCAGTGCTAGGGGGACAGGGAAGTATAACACTGAAGCTTTCTTT
>TRBV29-1|-|TRBJ1-1|many
CSVELWRPPSEAFF
TGCAGCGTTGAATTGTGGAGGCCGCCCTCTGAAGCTTTCTTT
>TRBV7-3|-|TRBJ2-5|-
CASSSGALETQYF
TGTGCCAGCAGCTCCGGGGCCTTGGAGACCCAGTACTTC
>TRBV12-3/TRBV12-4|-|TRBJ2-5|-
CASTEGRGETQYF
TGTGCCAGCACGGAGGGCCGGGGAGAGACCCAGTACTTC
>TRBV20-1|-|TRBJ1-2|many
CSARSYGYTF
TGCAGTGCTAGGAGCTATGGCTACACCTTC
>TRBV20-1|-|TRBJ2-3|-
CSARTGTFLIIGTDTQYF
TGCAGTGCTAGAACCGGGACATTTCTCATCATTGGCACAGATACGCAGTATTTT
>TRBV7-9|TRBD2|TRBJ2-7|-
CASSSLAGGPYEQYF
TGTGCCAGCAGTTCCCTAGCGGGGGGGCCCTACGAGCAGTACTTC
>TRBV7-2|TRBD2|TRBJ2-1|-
CASTLRTSGGAEQFF
TGTGCCAGCACTCTCCGGACTAGCGGGGGGGCGGAGCAGTTCTTC
>TRBV20-1|-|TRBJ2-1|many
CSAQTIVGMSPGNEQFF
TGCAGTGCCCAAACCATCGTGGGAATGTCACCTGGCAATGAGCAGTTCTTC
>TRBV7-2|-|TRBJ2-2|few
CASSSDRRLTGELFF
TGTGCCAGCAGCTCCGATCGGCGGTTGACCGGGGAGCTGTTTTTT